The 14 T cell receptor beta chains below all came from one sample that was sequenced in a study of shared clonotypes between healthy human individuals. Assay used: immunoSEQ multiplex PCR; TCRdb lists only in-frame clones, some missing. The sample has some 2,500,000 clones; 92% are singletons. The source material was naive CD4+ T cells from PBMCs. The subset was: CD45RA+ positively selected. These receptors were collected from a man younger than 35 in good health. Some clones in this sample may be carry-over from other donors' samples.

The rearrangement uses TRBV30 and TRBJ1-1, with unresolved D. The CDR3 has 14 residues. Germline V gene data show CDR1 as GTSNPN and CDR2 as SVGIG (reference sequence). V shed 3 bases and J shed 4 bases, with 15 bases lying between them. In DNA form, the CDR3 reads TGTGCCTGGAGGAGAAAGGCGGGCGGCACTGAAGCTTTCTTT. It translates to CAWRRKAGGTEAFF.

The V and J genes are TRBV10-3 and TRBJ2-3; D remains ambiguous. V was pared by 1 base and J by 2 bases, with 13 bases between. This CDR3 has 16 amino acids. Germline assignment: CDR1 ENHRY and CDR2 SYGVKD. In nucleotides, the CDR3 is TGTGCCATCAGTGAGTGGGTCGGAGCGAACACAGATACGCAGTATTTT. As protein: CAISEWVGANTDTQYF.

This chain links TRBV5-1 with TRBJ1-3; 8 nucleotides match TRBD1. The CDR3 is 17 amino acids. With 3 bases clipped from V and 0 bases from J, the junction kept 8 bases outside the gene matches. The germline V gene encodes CDR1 SGHRS and CDR2 YFSETQ. This CDR3 reads CASSSETGASSGNTIYF. In DNA, the CDR3 is TGCGCCAGCAGCTCCGAGACAGGGGCCAGCTCTGGAAACACCATATATTTT.

The V call is TRBV13, the J call TRBJ2-1; 10 bases are a match to TRBD2. The CDR3 is 14 amino acids. With 1 base clipped from V and 13 bases from J, the junction kept 7 bases outside the gene matches. Germline CDR1 PRHDT, CDR2 FYEKMQ (reference sequence). The CDR3 bases are TGTGCCAGCAGCTTAGAACCCCTAGCGGGAGATCAGTTCTTC. It codes for CASSLEPLAGDQFF.

The chain combines TRBV4-2 with TRBJ2-7; 8 bases line up with TRBD1. Germline lookup yields CDR1 LGHNA and CDR2 YNFKEQ. This CDR3 contains 15 residues. V trimming: 4 bases; J trimming: 0 bases; junction bases outside the gene matches: 5. The CDR3 coding sequence is TGTGCCAGCAGCCCGTCACAGGGGGGCTCCTACGAGCAGTACTTC. Protein: CASSPSQGGSYEQYF.

V and J are TRBV6-5 and TRBJ1-1; no reliable D call. This CDR3 comprises 14 residues. With 4 bases removed from V and 0 bases from J, the gap between germline ends came to 9 bases. Germline V gene data show CDR1 as MNHEY and CDR2 as SVGAGI. The CDR3 sequence is CASSLVRMNTEAFF. The CDR3 bases are TGTGCCAGCAGTTTAGTCCGAATGAACACTGAAGCTTTCTTT.

The chain combines TRBV13 with TRBJ2-3; tentatively, D is TRBD1 (5 bases). Germline V gene sequence: CDR1 PRHDT, CDR2 FYEKMQ (reference sequence). V gave up 5 bases and J gave up 2 bases, with 14 bases separating them. The CDR3 contains 15 residues. The CDR3 reads CASSPLGRATDTQYF. The CDR3 DNA follows: TGTGCCAGCAGCCCTCTGGGCAGGGCCACAGATACGCAGTATTTT.

The chain joins TRBV6-5 to TRBJ2-3; 10 bases are shared with TRBD2. The junction had 5 bases not matched to a gene; V was cut back by 6 bases and J by 2 bases. The CDR3 sequence is 15 residues long. Germline V gene lookup returns CDR1 MNHEY and CDR2 SVGAGI. CDR3 in amino acids: CASRRTSGYTDTQYF. The CDR3 DNA is TGTGCCAGCAGACGGACTAGCGGATACACAGATACGCAGTATTTT.

Only one count was recorded for this clone. The CDR3 loop is CASSYSREQSYEQYF. The CDR3 bases are TGTGCCAGCAGTTACTCGAGAGAACAGAGCTACGAGCAGTACTTC. V and J are TRBV6-5 and TRBJ2-7, with D uncertain. The CDR3 contains 15 residues. V lost 0 bases and J lost 3, with 12 bases in between. CDR1 is MNHEY and CDR2 is SVGAGI in the germline V gene.

The chain is built from TRBV28 and TRBJ1-5, with 7 bases that match TRBD1. The CDR3 runs 14 residues. Germline V gene sequence: CDR1 MDHEN, CDR2 SYDVKM. V lost 2 bases to trimming and J lost 6 bases; unmatched junction nucleotides: 4. The CDR3, as DNA: TGTGCCAGCAGTTTACACAGGGGCGGTCAGCCCCAGCATTTT. It codes for CASSLHRGGQPQHF.

This chain connects TRBV5-1 to TRBJ1-6; 12 bases are a match to TRBD1. This CDR3 comprises 15 residues. Per the germline V gene, CDR1 is SGHRS and CDR2 is YFSETQ. V shed 4 bases and J 10 bases; nucleotides not matched to a gene: 6. CDR3 residues: CASSTGQGASSPLHF. CDR3 DNA: TGCGCCAGCAGCACGGGACAGGGGGCGTCCTCACCCCTCCACTTT.

The chain joins TRBV5-1 to TRBJ2-7; 7 bases agree with TRBD2. CDR1 is SGHRS and CDR2 is YFSETQ in the germline V gene. This CDR3 is built from 15 residues. V dropped 4 bases and J dropped 2; count of bases not matched to a gene: 9. CDR3 in DNA: TGCGCCAGCAGCCCGGTCACTAGCGCGGCCTACGAGCAGTACTTC. It encodes CASSPVTSAAYEQYF.

This chain connects TRBV2 to TRBJ1-1, with D perhaps TRBD1 (5 bases). This CDR3 is 15 amino acids long. Trimming took 3 bases from V and 4 from J, leaving 15 bases between them. Germline V gives CDR1 SNHLY, CDR2 FYNNEI. The CDR3 here is CASSDMRRGGTEAFF. In DNA form, the CDR3 reads TGTGCCAGCAGTGACATGCGACGGGGGGGCACTGAAGCTTTCTTT.

This clone was seen a single time. The chain employs TRBV18 and TRBJ2-2; D is uncertain. The V end lost 3 bases, the J end lost 6 bases, and 8 bases lay between the germline ends. This CDR3 has 13 residues. Germline-derived CDR1 and CDR2 are KGHSH and LQKENI. CDR3 residues: CASSPLVSGELFF. CDR3 nucleotide sequence: TGTGCCAGCTCACCTTTGGTTTCCGGGGAGCTGTTTTTT.